This T cell receptor beta chain was observed in a study of blood T cell repertoires in COVID-19 (TCRdb year 2020). Study-level background: Samples covering the acute and convalescent phases of COVID-19 were provided by collaborators in the United States, Italy and Spain. A de-identified subject ID, COVID-19 status, age in years and sex were almost always included in the sample metadata. Where available, HLA class I and class II types were taken from metadata supplied by the sample provider and were not determined by assay-based typing. A freely available public database, intended as a resource for researchers studying the immune response to SARS-CoV-2, is where the repertoires were released. The material from the prospective study consisted of cDNA or gDNA derived from T cells, B-cell-depleted T cells, or PBMCs. Deeply sampled blood TCRbeta repertoires from subjects exposed to, actively infected with, or recovered from COVID-19 were included in the dataset. The samples were drawn from two sources: the first 160 participants of the ongoing ImmuneRACE study, and 1,000 to 1,500 subjects contributed by 6 global collaborators.

Collaborating institutions collected whole blood in K2EDTA tubes following their own protocols. For TCRbeta analysis, collaborators shipped samples in one of three forms: frozen whole blood, isolated PBMCs, or DNA extracted from either of those sample types. The CDR3, from cysteine to phenylalanine, totals 16 residues. Of all the DNA, just the CDR3 is kept, 48 bases in frame from base 1. Based on the germline V gene, the CDR1 and CDR2 sequences are SGHAT and FQNNGV. The trim is 4 bases for V and 1 base for J, with a gap of 17 bases between the germline ends. The paper's findings and limits, for the study overall: How much clinical and demographic metadata was included differed by source and by participant, and the metadata was provided uncurated.

To note about this clone: There is no known antigen for this receptor. Base qualities are not at hand, and no much larger clone is one base apart.

The immunoSEQ Assay, a bias-controlled multiplex PCR, was used to amplify TCRbeta CDR3 regions from genomic DNA. In the authors' own workflow: The number of nucleated cells in each sample was estimated by amplification of reference gene primers within the assay. To quantify the absolute abundance of each unique TCRbeta CDR3 rearrangement, sequence reads were collapsed and filtered. For each sample, productive Simpson clonality was calculated by taking the square root of Simpson's diversity index across productive rearrangements. The immuneACCESS repertoire file appears here via TCRdb, limited to in-frame rearrangements. These files lack a portion of the clones; in checked studies, under half of the deficit traces to unresolved V genes, and the cause of the others is not known. V and J calls and clone size are copied from that table; D and trimming were computed from the DNA. The sample table lists about 15,000 clones, roughly 73% of them with a count of one. Of the sample, roughly 20% is held by the ten largest clones.

The V and J genes are TRBV11-2 and TRBJ2-7; possibly the D gene is TRBD1, per 7 matching bases. Sequencing input: peripheral blood. This TCR derives from a boy younger than 10 with active or convalescent COVID-19. The nucleotide sequence reads TGTGCCAGCAGCTCCGGGCGGGGCAGGGGGTCCTACGAGCAGTACTTC. Its coded protein is CASSSGRGRGSYEQYF.